A selection of T cell receptor beta chains follows, all from one sample in a study of T cell changes during pregnancy in multiple sclerosis. Repertoires were generated with immunoSEQ multiplex PCR, while TCRdb's copy carries only in-frame clones and drops some. The table has 40,000 to 55,000 clones, more than 80% seen once; the top ten hold roughly 0.37%. The specimen was CD4+ T cells from peripheral blood mononuclear cells, collected before pregnancy. The receptors originated from a female donor with multiple sclerosis, enrolled in a pregnancy study. Each CDR3 is given with its conserved first and last residue. A D gene is named only where the DNA matches it firmly. Not all rows give a size; the values are once, few, many and, for expanded clones, a class.

j_gene: TRBJ1-3; d_gene: -; abundance: -; v_gene: TRBV18; CDR3nt: TGTGCCAGCTCACCCGACAGGCTACCAGTCAGCTCTGGAAACACCATATATTTT; CDR3aa: CASSPDRLPVSSGNTIYF
j_gene: TRBJ2-7; d_gene: -; abundance: few; v_gene: TRBV7-9; CDR3nt: TGTGCCAGCAGCTTATCTTCACCGGGGGAAGAGCAGTACTTC; CDR3aa: CASSLSSPGEEQYF
j_gene: TRBJ1-1; d_gene: TRBD1; abundance: -; v_gene: TRBV5-4; CDR3nt: TGTGCCAGCAGCTTCAGGGGGCGAAACACTGAAGCTTTCTTT; CDR3aa: CASSFRGRNTEAFF
j_gene: TRBJ1-5; d_gene: -; abundance: -; v_gene: TRBV6-8; CDR3nt: TGTGCCAGCAATCCGGGTCCGGTCGGCAATCAGCCCCAGCATTTT; CDR3aa: CASNPGPVGNQPQHF
j_gene: TRBJ2-7; d_gene: -; abundance: once; v_gene: TRBV5-1; CDR3nt: TGCGCCAGCAGGACAGAAGACTACGAGCAGTACTTC; CDR3aa: CASRTEDYEQYF
j_gene: TRBJ2-3; d_gene: TRBD2; abundance: -; v_gene: TRBV7-9; CDR3nt: TGTGCCAGCAGCCCGGGACTAGCGGGAGTTTCAGATACGCAGTATTTT; CDR3aa: CASSPGLAGVSDTQYF
j_gene: TRBJ2-2; d_gene: -; abundance: -; v_gene: TRBV7-3; CDR3nt: TGTGCCAGCAGCTTAGGCGGGGCTACCGGGGAGCTGTTTTTT; CDR3aa: CASSLGGATGELFF
j_gene: TRBJ2-7; d_gene: -; abundance: -; v_gene: TRBV25-1; CDR3nt: TGTGCCAGCAGTGAATATGGGGCAGGAATAAGCTCCTACGAGCAGTACTTC; CDR3aa: CASSEYGAGISSYEQYF
j_gene: TRBJ1-5; d_gene: -; abundance: -; v_gene: TRBV15; CDR3nt: TGTGCCACCAGCAGAGGGGGGGACAATCAGCCCCAGCATTTT; CDR3aa: CATSRGGDNQPQHF
j_gene: TRBJ2-1; d_gene: -; abundance: -; v_gene: TRBV29-1; CDR3nt: TGCAGCATGTCACGAGCCTACAATGAGCAGTTCTTC; CDR3aa: CSMSRAYNEQFF
j_gene: TRBJ2-1; d_gene: -; abundance: -; v_gene: TRBV9; CDR3nt: TGTGCCAGCAGCGGCGCGCAGGGTCTAAGTGAGCAGTTCTTC; CDR3aa: CASSGAQGLSEQFF
j_gene: TRBJ2-7; d_gene: -; abundance: -; v_gene: TRBV7-9; CDR3nt: TGTGCCAGCAGCTTAGGAGGGGAGGAGTACGAGCAGTACTTC; CDR3aa: CASSLGGEEYEQYF
j_gene: TRBJ2-5; d_gene: -; abundance: -; v_gene: TRBV5-1; CDR3nt: TGCGCCAGCAGCTTGGGGTATGGGGGGAGCCCCCAAGAGACCCAGTACTTC; CDR3aa: CASSLGYGGSPQETQYF
j_gene: TRBJ1-1; d_gene: -; abundance: -; v_gene: TRBV5-1; CDR3nt: TGCGCCAGCAGCTTCCGCAGACTGGCGGGTGAAGCTTTCTTT; CDR3aa: CASSFRRLAGEAFF
j_gene: TRBJ2-5; d_gene: -; abundance: -; v_gene: TRBV7-9; CDR3nt: TGTGCCAGCAGCTTAGCGCGAGGGGGAAGCCAAGAGACCCAGTACTTC; CDR3aa: CASSLARGGSQETQYF
j_gene: TRBJ2-1; d_gene: TRBD2; abundance: -; v_gene: TRBV10-1; CDR3nt: TGCGCCAGCAGTGCCGGGACTAGCGGGAGAAGCCCCTACAATGAGCAGTTCTTC; CDR3aa: CASSAGTSGRSPYNEQFF
j_gene: TRBJ2-7; d_gene: -; abundance: -; v_gene: TRBV6-6; CDR3nt: TGTGCCAGCAGTTACCTCCTGTTAATATACGAGCAGTACTTC; CDR3aa: CASSYLLLIYEQYF
j_gene: TRBJ2-7; d_gene: -; abundance: -; v_gene: TRBV21-1; CDR3nt: TGTGCCAGCAGCTATGGGGGGAAGGGAGCGTACGAGCAGTACTTC; CDR3aa: CASSYGGKGAYEQYF
j_gene: TRBJ2-3; d_gene: TRBD2; abundance: -; v_gene: TRBV9; CDR3nt: TGTGCCAGCAGCGATAGCGGGAGATGGTCAGATACGCAGTATTTT; CDR3aa: CASSDSGRWSDTQYF
j_gene: TRBJ2-7; d_gene: -; abundance: -; v_gene: TRBV19; CDR3nt: TGTGCCAGTAGTATAAGGGGCTACGACTACGAGCAGTACTTC; CDR3aa: CASSIRGYDYEQYF
j_gene: TRBJ1-4; d_gene: -; abundance: -; v_gene: TRBV28; CDR3nt: TGTGCCAGCAGACCTTTTATCACAGGGTGGGTTACATCAAATGAAAAACTGTTTTTT; CDR3aa: CASRPFITGWVTSNEKLFF
j_gene: TRBJ2-7; d_gene: TRBD1; abundance: -; v_gene: TRBV9; CDR3nt: TGTGCCAGCAGCGCAAGGGGACAGGGTTTTCACGAGCAGTACTTC; CDR3aa: CASSARGQGFHEQYF
j_gene: TRBJ2-7; d_gene: -; abundance: -; v_gene: TRBV6-5; CDR3nt: TGTGCCAGCAGTTACTACAGGGCGGTGGGCGAGCAGTACTTC; CDR3aa: CASSYYRAVGEQYF
j_gene: TRBJ1-3; d_gene: TRBD1; abundance: -; v_gene: TRBV7-6; CDR3nt: TGTGCCAGCAGCGCCACAGGGGGCGCGGGTGGAAACACCATATATTTT; CDR3aa: CASSATGGAGGNTIYF
j_gene: TRBJ1-1; d_gene: -; abundance: few; v_gene: TRBV19; CDR3nt: TGTGCCAGTAGTATAGGGACAGAGAACACTGAAGCTTTCTTT; CDR3aa: CASSIGTENTEAFF
j_gene: TRBJ1-5; d_gene: -; abundance: -; v_gene: TRBV5-1; CDR3nt: TGCGCCAGCAGCGTCGGACTGGCGTACAATCAGCCCCAGCATTTT; CDR3aa: CASSVGLAYNQPQHF
j_gene: TRBJ1-1; d_gene: TRBD1; abundance: -; v_gene: TRBV6-5; CDR3nt: TGTGCCAGCAAGAGGGGACAGGCGATCAACACTGAAGCTTTCTTT; CDR3aa: CASKRGQAINTEAFF
j_gene: TRBJ2-1; d_gene: TRBD2; abundance: -; v_gene: TRBV7-9; CDR3nt: TGTGCCAGCAGCTCTCGACTAGCGGGGAGCTCCTACAATGAGCAGTTCTTC; CDR3aa: CASSSRLAGSSYNEQFF
j_gene: TRBJ2-5; d_gene: TRBD2; abundance: once; v_gene: TRBV2; CDR3nt: TGTGCCAGCAGTTTTAGCGGGATCCAAGAGACCCAGTACTTC; CDR3aa: CASSFSGIQETQYF
j_gene: TRBJ2-1; d_gene: TRBD2; abundance: -; v_gene: TRBV11-2; CDR3nt: TGTGCCAGCAGTCAAGGGACTAGCGGCAACAATGAGCAGTTCTTC; CDR3aa: CASSQGTSGNNEQFF
j_gene: TRBJ2-7; d_gene: TRBD1; abundance: -; v_gene: TRBV5-4; CDR3nt: TGTGCCAGCAGCGCCAGGGACAGGGGGCGAGAGCAGTACTTC; CDR3aa: CASSARDRGREQYF
j_gene: TRBJ2-1; d_gene: TRBD2; abundance: -; v_gene: TRBV6-1; CDR3nt: TGTGCCAGCAGGGATCGGACTAGCGGCTACAATGAGCAGTTCTTC; CDR3aa: CASRDRTSGYNEQFF
j_gene: TRBJ2-3; d_gene: -; abundance: -; v_gene: TRBV30; CDR3nt: TGTGCCTGGAGCCCCGGGGATACGCAGTATTTT; CDR3aa: CAWSPGDTQYF
j_gene: TRBJ2-5; d_gene: -; abundance: -; v_gene: TRBV5-1; CDR3nt: TGCGCCAGCAGGGACAGTGGGGAGACCCAGTACTTC; CDR3aa: CASRDSGETQYF
j_gene: TRBJ2-7; d_gene: -; abundance: -; v_gene: TRBV6-1; CDR3nt: TGTGCCAGCAGCCAAACAGGGATCTACGAGCAGTACTTC; CDR3aa: CASSQTGIYEQYF
j_gene: TRBJ2-2; d_gene: TRBD2; abundance: -; v_gene: TRBV28; CDR3nt: TGTGCCAGCAACGGGGGGGGTTTGGGCCGGGAGCTGTTTTTT; CDR3aa: CASNGGGLGRELFF
j_gene: TRBJ2-1; d_gene: TRBD2; abundance: -; v_gene: TRBV9; CDR3nt: TGTGCCAGCAGCGTAGACCCCTTAGCGGGAGTCCGCAATGAGCAGTTCTTC; CDR3aa: CASSVDPLAGVRNEQFF
j_gene: TRBJ1-1; d_gene: TRBD1; abundance: -; v_gene: TRBV28; CDR3nt: TGTGCCAGCAGTCTAAACCTCGGGACAGGAGGAGCTTTCTTT; CDR3aa: CASSLNLGTGGAFF
j_gene: TRBJ2-5; d_gene: TRBD1; abundance: -; v_gene: TRBV19; CDR3nt: TGTGCCAGTAGTATTCGGACAGGCGGCAGGACCCAGTACTTC; CDR3aa: CASSIRTGGRTQYF
j_gene: TRBJ2-7; d_gene: TRBD2; abundance: -; v_gene: TRBV18; CDR3nt: TGTGCCAGCTCACCAGGGCTAGCGGGAGCCGACGAGCAGTACTTC; CDR3aa: CASSPGLAGADEQYF
j_gene: TRBJ1-4; d_gene: TRBD1; abundance: -; v_gene: TRBV5-1; CDR3nt: TGCGCCAGCAGCTTGGGGGACAGGGGCCTAAATGAAAAACTGTTTTTT; CDR3aa: CASSLGDRGLNEKLFF
j_gene: TRBJ2-4; d_gene: TRBD1; abundance: -; v_gene: TRBV29-1; CDR3nt: TGCAGCGTTGCGGGGACAGGGTTGGGGTTAAACATTCAGTACTTC; CDR3aa: CSVAGTGLGLNIQYF
j_gene: TRBJ2-7; d_gene: TRBD1; abundance: -; v_gene: TRBV7-8; CDR3nt: TGTGCCAGCAGCGGCCTCACAGGGGTACAACCCTCCTACGAGCAGTACTTC; CDR3aa: CASSGLTGVQPSYEQYF
j_gene: TRBJ1-2; d_gene: TRBD1; abundance: -; v_gene: TRBV18; CDR3nt: TGTGCCAGCTCACCAGGAACAGGGGGTGACCAAGACTATGGCTACACCTTC; CDR3aa: CASSPGTGGDQDYGYTF
j_gene: TRBJ1-3; d_gene: TRBD1; abundance: -; v_gene: TRBV2; CDR3nt: TGTGCCAGCTCCCAGGGGGCGGAGGGAAACACCATATATTTT; CDR3aa: CASSQGAEGNTIYF
j_gene: TRBJ1-1; d_gene: -; abundance: -; v_gene: TRBV18; CDR3nt: TGTGCCAGCTCCCCCACCGGGGGGATGAACACTGAAGCTTTCTTT; CDR3aa: CASSPTGGMNTEAFF
j_gene: TRBJ2-3; d_gene: -; abundance: -; v_gene: TRBV21-1; CDR3nt: TGTGCCAGCAGCCTCTGCTTTCCTCGCGGGAGTAACACAGATACGCAGTATTTT; CDR3aa: CASSLCFPRGSNTDTQYF
j_gene: TRBJ2-2; d_gene: -; abundance: -; v_gene: TRBV2; CDR3nt: TGTGCCAGCAGTGAACGACAGCCCAACACCGGGGAGCTGTTTTTT; CDR3aa: CASSERQPNTGELFF
j_gene: TRBJ1-2; d_gene: TRBD1; abundance: -; v_gene: TRBV6-1; CDR3nt: TGTGTCTCGGACAGGGGACTTAACTATGGCTACACCTTC; CDR3aa: CVSDRGLNYGYTF
j_gene: TRBJ2-1; d_gene: TRBD2; abundance: -; v_gene: TRBV14; CDR3nt: TGTGCCAGCAGCCACCCCCTCGGGAGGGGCATGTGGAATGAGCAGTTCTTC; CDR3aa: CASSHPLGRGMWNEQFF
j_gene: TRBJ2-5; d_gene: -; abundance: -; v_gene: TRBV7-6; CDR3nt: TGTGCCAGCAGTGCAGGGGTGGCGGTAGAGACCCAGTACTTC; CDR3aa: CASSAGVAVETQYF
j_gene: TRBJ2-3; d_gene: -; abundance: -; v_gene: TRBV19; CDR3nt: TGTGCCAGTAGCGACAGGGATACGCAGTATTTT; CDR3aa: CASSDRDTQYF
j_gene: TRBJ2-7; d_gene: TRBD1; abundance: -; v_gene: TRBV5-4; CDR3nt: TGTGCCAGCAGCCCGAACGCGGGACAGGGCGTCGAGCAGTACTTC; CDR3aa: CASSPNAGQGVEQYF
j_gene: TRBJ2-3; d_gene: -; abundance: -; v_gene: TRBV4-2; CDR3nt: TGTGCCAGCAGCCCTACGGCACAGCCCACAGATACGCAGTATTTT; CDR3aa: CASSPTAQPTDTQYF
j_gene: TRBJ1-2; d_gene: TRBD1; abundance: -; v_gene: TRBV5-1; CDR3nt: TGCGCCAGCAGCGACAGACAGGGGACAGTCACTAACTATGGCTACACCTTC; CDR3aa: CASSDRQGTVTNYGYTF
j_gene: TRBJ2-7; d_gene: -; abundance: -; v_gene: TRBV5-1; CDR3nt: TGCGCCAGCAGCTTGGACGGGGGACCCTACGAGCAGTACTTC; CDR3aa: CASSLDGGPYEQYF
j_gene: TRBJ1-2; d_gene: TRBD1; abundance: -; v_gene: TRBV4-1; CDR3nt: TGCGCCAGCAGCCAGCCCCGGACAGGCGCTTATGGCTACACCTTC; CDR3aa: CASSQPRTGAYGYTF
j_gene: TRBJ1-1; d_gene: TRBD1; abundance: -; v_gene: TRBV18; CDR3nt: TGTGCCAGCTCACCCACCCGACAGGGTCAGGGGGCGGGCACTGAAGCTTTCTTT; CDR3aa: CASSPTRQGQGAGTEAFF
j_gene: TRBJ1-2; d_gene: -; abundance: -; v_gene: TRBV19; CDR3nt: TGTGCCAGCCGGGAGGGCGTGGGATATGGCTACACCTTC; CDR3aa: CASREGVGYGYTF
j_gene: TRBJ2-7; d_gene: -; abundance: -; v_gene: TRBV7-9; CDR3nt: TGTGCCAGCAGCCCCCCAACCAGATACGAGCAGTACTTC; CDR3aa: CASSPPTRYEQYF